A selection of T cell receptor beta chains follows, all from one sample in a study of T cell repertoires in cytomegalovirus infection. TCRdb redid the calling of the reads with MiXCR, one entry per CDR3 protein. The data contain 200,000 to 250,000 distinct CDR3 sequences, roughly 6.5% of them singletons. The sequenced sample was PBMCs. These receptors came from a human donor in good health (CMV status not recorded). Some clones in this sample may be carry-over from other donors' samples. Each CDR3 is given with its conserved first and last residue. D genes are given only for firm matches. For some rows the clone size is stated as once, few or many, or as a class when expanded; others skip it.

TGCAGTGCTAGAGATCACGGGGAGTACGGTGGCTACACCTTC	CSARDHGEYGGYTF	TRBV20-1	TRBJ1-2	many	-
TGCGCCAGCAGCTTACTAGCGACTAGCACAGATACGCAGTATTTT	CASSLLATSTDTQYF	TRBV5-1	TRBJ2-3	many	TRBD2
TGCAGCGTTGAAATCGGAGGAACAGATACGCAGTATTTT	CSVEIGGTDTQYF	TRBV29-1	TRBJ2-3	few	-
TGTGCCAGCAGGGGCAGGGGGCGTTCCCGTGATGAGCAGTTCTTC	CASRGRGRSRDEQFF	TRBV28	TRBJ2-1	many	TRBD1
TGTGCCAGCAGCTTAGAACAGGGAGGTCAGCCCCAGCATTTT	CASSLEQGGQPQHF	TRBV7-9	TRBJ1-5	many	-
TGTGCCAGCAGGCGCCGGGACGTTAATGAAAAACTGTTTTTT	CASRRRDVNEKLFF	TRBV12-3/TRBV12-4	TRBJ1-4	-	-
TGTGCCTGGGATCTAAACTACGAGCAGTACTTC	CAWDLNYEQYF	TRBV30	TRBJ2-7	-	-
TGTGCCAGCAGCTTGGTAGGACAGATCTACAATGAGCAGTTCTTC	CASSLVGQIYNEQFF	TRBV7-2	TRBJ2-1	many	-
TGTGCCAGTAGTTATGGCAGGGGGCGCGATCAGCCCCAGCATTTT	CASSYGRGRDQPQHF	TRBV19	TRBJ1-5	few	TRBD1
TGCGCCAGCAGCCCTCAGGGGGCAGCAACTAATGAAAAACTGTTTTTT	CASSPQGAATNEKLFF	TRBV4-3	TRBJ1-4	-	TRBD1
TGCAGACTCTCGAGGGGGCCTTCCCTTGAGAACACTGAAGCTTTCTTT	CRLSRGPSLENTEAFF	TRBV20-1	TRBJ1-1	many	TRBD1
TGTGCCAGCAGCCCGACAGGGTACATTCAGTACTTC	CASSPTGYIQYF	TRBV7-2	TRBJ2-4	many	TRBD1
TGTGCCAGCAGGGTGGGACAGGCCAATCAGCCCCAGCATTTT	CASRVGQANQPQHF	TRBV6-2/TRBV6-3	TRBJ1-5	many	TRBD1
TGTGCCAGCAGACCCCAGGCAAACTATGGCTACACCTTC	CASRPQANYGYTF	TRBV6-5	TRBJ1-2	many	-
TGTGCCATCAGACCTGGACAGGAGAATGAGCAGTTCTTC	CAIRPGQENEQFF	TRBV10-3	TRBJ2-1	many	TRBD1
TGTGCCAGCAGCGGACAGGGGGATTCACCCCTCCACTTT	CASSGQGDSPLHF	TRBV2	TRBJ1-6	many	TRBD1